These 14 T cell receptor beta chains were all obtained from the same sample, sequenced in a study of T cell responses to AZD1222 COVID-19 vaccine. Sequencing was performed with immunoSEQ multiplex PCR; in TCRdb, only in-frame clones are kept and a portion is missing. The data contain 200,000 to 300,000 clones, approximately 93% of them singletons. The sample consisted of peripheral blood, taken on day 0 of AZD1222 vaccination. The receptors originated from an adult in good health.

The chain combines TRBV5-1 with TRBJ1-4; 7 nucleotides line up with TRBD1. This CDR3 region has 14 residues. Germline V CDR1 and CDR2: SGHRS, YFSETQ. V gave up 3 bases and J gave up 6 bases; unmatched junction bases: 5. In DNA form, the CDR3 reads TGCGCCAGCAGCTCCTGGGACAGCCATGAAAAACTGTTTTTT. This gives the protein CASSSWDSHEKLFF.

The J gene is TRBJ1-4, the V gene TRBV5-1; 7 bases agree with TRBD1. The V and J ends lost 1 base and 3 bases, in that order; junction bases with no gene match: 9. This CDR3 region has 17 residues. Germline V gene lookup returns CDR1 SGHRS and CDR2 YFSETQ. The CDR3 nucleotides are TGCGCCAGCAGCTTGAGAGGGGGCGGGCGACCTAATGAAAAACTGTTTTTT. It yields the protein CASSLRGGGRPNEKLFF. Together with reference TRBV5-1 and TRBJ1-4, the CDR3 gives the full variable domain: KAGVTQTPRYLIKTRGQQVTLSCSPISGHRSVSWYQQTPGQGLQFLFEYFSETQRNKGNFPGRFSGRQFSNSRSEMNVSTLELGDSALYLCASSLRGGGRPNEKLFFGSGTQLSVL.

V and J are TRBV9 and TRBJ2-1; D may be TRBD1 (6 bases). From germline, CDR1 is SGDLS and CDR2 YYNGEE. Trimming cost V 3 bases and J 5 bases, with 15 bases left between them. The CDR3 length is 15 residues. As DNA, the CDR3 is TGTGCCAGCAGCGGCCTACAAGGGGGAAACAATGAGCAGTTCTTC. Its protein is CASSGLQGGNNEQFF.

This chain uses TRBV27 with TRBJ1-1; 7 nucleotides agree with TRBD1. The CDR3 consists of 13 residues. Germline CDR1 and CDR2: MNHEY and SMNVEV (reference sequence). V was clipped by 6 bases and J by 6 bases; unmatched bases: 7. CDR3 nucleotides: TGTGCCAGCAGCCTCGACAGGGTTTCTGAAGCTTTCTTT. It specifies CASSLDRVSEAFF.

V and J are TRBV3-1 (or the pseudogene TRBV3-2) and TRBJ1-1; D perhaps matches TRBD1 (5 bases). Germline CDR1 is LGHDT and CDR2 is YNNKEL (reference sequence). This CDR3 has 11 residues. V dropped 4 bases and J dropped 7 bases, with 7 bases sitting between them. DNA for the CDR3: TGTGCCAGCAGCCTAAGGGGTGAAGCTTTCTTT. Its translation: CASSLRGEAFF.

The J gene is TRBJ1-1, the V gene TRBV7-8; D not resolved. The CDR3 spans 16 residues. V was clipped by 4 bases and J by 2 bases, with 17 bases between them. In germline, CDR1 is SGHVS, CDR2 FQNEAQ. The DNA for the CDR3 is TGTGCCAGCAGCTCTATCTACGGGAACGGTAACACTGAAGCTTTCTTT. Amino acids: CASSSIYGNGNTEAFF.

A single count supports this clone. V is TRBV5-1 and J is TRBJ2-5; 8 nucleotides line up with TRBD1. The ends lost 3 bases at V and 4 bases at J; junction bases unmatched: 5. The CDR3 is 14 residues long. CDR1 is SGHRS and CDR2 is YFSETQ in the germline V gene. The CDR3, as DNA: TGCGCCAGCAGCTCGATTGACAGGGGAGAGACCCAGTACTTC. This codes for CASSSIDRGETQYF.

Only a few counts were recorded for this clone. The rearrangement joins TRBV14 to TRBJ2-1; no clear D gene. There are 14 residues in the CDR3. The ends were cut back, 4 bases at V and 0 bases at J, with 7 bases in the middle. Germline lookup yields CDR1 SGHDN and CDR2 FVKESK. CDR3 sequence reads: CASSLGRSYNEQFF. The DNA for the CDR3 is TGTGCCAGCAGCCTAGGACGCTCCTACAATGAGCAGTTCTTC.

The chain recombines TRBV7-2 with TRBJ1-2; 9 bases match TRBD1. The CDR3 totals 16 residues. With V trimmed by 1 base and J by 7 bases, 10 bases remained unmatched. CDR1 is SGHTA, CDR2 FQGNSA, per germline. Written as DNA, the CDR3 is TGTGCCAGCAGCTTAGGGGGGACAGGGAGGAGGGGTGGCTACACCTTC. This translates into CASSLGGTGRRGGYTF.

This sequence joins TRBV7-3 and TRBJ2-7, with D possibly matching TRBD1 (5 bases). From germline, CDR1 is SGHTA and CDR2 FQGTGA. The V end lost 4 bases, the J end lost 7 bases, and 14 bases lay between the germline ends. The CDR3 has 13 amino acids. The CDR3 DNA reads TGTGCCAGCAGCTCCTTAGGGGTCGGGGAGCAGTACTTC. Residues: CASSSLGVGEQYF.

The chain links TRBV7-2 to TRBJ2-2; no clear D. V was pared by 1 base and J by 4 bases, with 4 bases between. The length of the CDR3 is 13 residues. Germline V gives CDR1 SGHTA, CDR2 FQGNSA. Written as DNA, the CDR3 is TGTGCCAGCAGCTTAGGCTTCACCGGGGAGCTGTTTTTT. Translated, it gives CASSLGFTGELFF.

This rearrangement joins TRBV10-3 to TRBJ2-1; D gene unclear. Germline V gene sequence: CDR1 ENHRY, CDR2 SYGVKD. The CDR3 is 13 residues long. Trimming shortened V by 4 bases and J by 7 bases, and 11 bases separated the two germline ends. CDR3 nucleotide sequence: TGTGCCATCAGTGCCAACCCCAAAAATGAGCAGTTCTTC. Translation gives CAISANPKNEQFF.

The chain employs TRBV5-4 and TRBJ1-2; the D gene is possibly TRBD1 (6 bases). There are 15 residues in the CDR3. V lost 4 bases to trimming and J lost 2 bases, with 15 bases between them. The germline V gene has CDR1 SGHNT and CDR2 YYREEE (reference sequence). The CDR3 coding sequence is TGTGCCAGCAGCCCAGGGGCGCAGTTAAACTATGGCTACACCTTC. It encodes CASSPGAQLNYGYTF.

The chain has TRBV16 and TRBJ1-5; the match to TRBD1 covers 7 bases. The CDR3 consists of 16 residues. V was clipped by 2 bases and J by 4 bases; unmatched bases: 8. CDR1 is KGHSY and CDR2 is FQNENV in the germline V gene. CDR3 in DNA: TGTGCCAGCAGCCAACGCCGGGGACAGCGGAATCAGCCCCAGCATTTT. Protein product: CASSQRRGQRNQPQHF.